This TCR beta chain originates from a study of technical replicates of blood from a few donors. This clone was observed a single time. The protocol was immunoSEQ multiplex PCR, while the TCRdb copy is restricted to in-frame clones and leaves out a portion. The table includes 80,000 or so clones, roughly 98% detected once. Source material: T cells isolated from PBMCs. This sequence was found in a human donor in good health.

The CDR3 DNA reads as TGTGCCAGCTTCCGGGACTACACAGATACGCAGTATTTT. Amino acid sequence: CASFRDYTDTQYF. The rearrangement uses TRBV7-2 and TRBJ2-3; 7 bases map to TRBD2. CDR1 is SGHTA, CDR2 FQGNSA, per germline. The CDR3 runs 13 residues. J lost 2 bases, V lost 8 bases, and 4 bases had no gene match. The full variable domain, its missing parts supplied by reference TRBV7-2 and TRBJ2-3, is GAGVSQSPSNKVTEKGKDVELRCDPISGHTALYWYRQSLGQGLEFLIYFQGNSAPDKSGLPSDRFSAERTGGSVSTLTIQRTQQEDSAVYLCASFRDYTDTQYFGPGTRLTVL.